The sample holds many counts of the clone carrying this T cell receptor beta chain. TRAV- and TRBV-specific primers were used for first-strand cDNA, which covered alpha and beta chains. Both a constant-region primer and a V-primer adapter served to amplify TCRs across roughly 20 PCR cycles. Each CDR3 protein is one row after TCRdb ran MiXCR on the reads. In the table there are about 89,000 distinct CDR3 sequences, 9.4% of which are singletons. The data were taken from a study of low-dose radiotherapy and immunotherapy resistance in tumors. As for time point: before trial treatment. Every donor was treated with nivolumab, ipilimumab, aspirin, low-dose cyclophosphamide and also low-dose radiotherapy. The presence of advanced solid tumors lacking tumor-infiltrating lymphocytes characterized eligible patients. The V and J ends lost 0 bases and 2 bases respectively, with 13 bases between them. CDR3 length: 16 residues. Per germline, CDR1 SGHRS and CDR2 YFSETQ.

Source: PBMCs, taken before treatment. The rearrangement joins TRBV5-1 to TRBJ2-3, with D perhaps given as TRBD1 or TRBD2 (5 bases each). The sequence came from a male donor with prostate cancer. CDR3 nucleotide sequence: TGCGCCAGCAGCTTGGTGGGGACGAAATACACAGATACGCAGTATTTT. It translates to CASSLVGTKYTDTQYF.